The entry that follows covers one T cell receptor beta chain sequence. The data stem from a study of blood T cells in healthy people across ages. Study in general: Template switching caught about one barcoded beta molecule for each two T cells.

Next came a second PCR, run for about 6 to 11 cycles, which used a sample-barcoded 5' primer along with a J-beta primer mix. TCRdb itself ran the 5' RACE reads through MiXCR, one entry per CDR3 protein. The table shows about 970,000 distinct CDR3 sequences, with just over 50% occurring only once. Caucasian individuals from Russia who were healthy and aged about 6 to 95 acted as donors. Sample: blood. This receptor was obtained from an older woman in good health.

CDR3 in DNA: TGCGCCAGCAGCCCGGGGATGGCTAGCGGGCGGACCTACAATGAGCAGTTCTTC. Amino acid sequence: CASSPGMASGRTYNEQFF. V usage is TRBV4-1 and J usage is TRBJ2-1; 8 nucleotides match TRBD2. The J segment lost 2 bases and the V segment lost 4 bases, leaving 13 bases of the junction unmatched. This CDR3 contains 18 residues. CDR1 and CDR2 from the germline V gene are MGHRA and YSYEKL.